This passage covers 16 T cell receptor beta chains from one sample sequenced in a study of control samples from healthy donors and cancer patients. This table comes from immunoSEQ multiplex PCR, and its TCRdb copy is limited to in-frame clones, with some not included. The sample records about 120,000 clones, 93% being singletons. Sequences were obtained from blood. These receptors were obtained from a young man in good health.

The chain joins TRBV28 to TRBJ2-2, with 11 bases identical to TRBD2. The CDR3 is made up of 16 amino acids. The junction had 9 bases not matched to a gene; V was cut back by 6 bases and J by 6 bases. Per germline, CDR1 MDHEN and CDR2 SYDVKM. Written as DNA, the CDR3 is TGTGCCAGCAGGCCCAGACTAGCGGGGAGGGCCGGGGAGCTGTTTTTT. This translates into CASRPRLAGRAGELFF.

This clone was picked up one time. V is TRBV28 and J is TRBJ1-6, with 9 bases fitting TRBD1. Per germline, CDR1 MDHEN and CDR2 SYDVKM. There are 13 residues in the CDR3. V shed 5 bases, J shed 9 bases, and the junction held 2 bases outside the gene matches. The CDR3, as DNA: TGTGCCAGCAGTCCGGGACAGGGTTCACCCCTCCACTTT. This translates into CASSPGQGSPLHF.

This clone was detected a few times. CDR3 protein: CASRRREVASGQETQYF. The DNA for the CDR3 is TGTGCCAGCAGACGGAGGGAGGTGGCTAGCGGGCAAGAGACCCAGTACTTC. The V gene is TRBV5-6, the J gene TRBJ2-5; 8 bases map to TRBD2. Germline trimming cut 5 bases from V and 2 bases from J; bases unmatched to any gene: 14. CDR1 is SGHDT and CDR2 is YYEEEE in the germline V gene. The CDR3 contains 17 residues.

The chain recombines TRBV6-5 with TRBJ2-3, with no clear D. V gave up 6 bases and J gave up 1 base, with 11 bases separating them. The germline V gene encodes CDR1 MNHEY and CDR2 SVGAGI. This CDR3 has 14 residues. The CDR3 loop is CASSWAFGTDTQYF. DNA of the CDR3: TGTGCCAGCAGCTGGGCGTTTGGCACAGATACGCAGTATTTT.

This chain uses TRBV11-2 with TRBJ2-5; 7 bases align to TRBD2. Germline assignment: CDR1 SGHAT and CDR2 FQNNGV. The V gene end was trimmed by 4 bases and the J gene end by 2 bases; junction bases not matched to a gene: 10. The CDR3 sequence is 16 residues long. In nucleotides, the CDR3 is TGTGCCAGCAGCTCTTTGGGGGGGACGTGGCAAGAGACCCAGTACTTC. It codes for CASSSLGGTWQETQYF.

CDR3 coding DNA: TGTGCCAGCTCACCCTTGCCTCTCCGGGGGGGTCACACCGGGGAGCTGTTTTTT. Translation gives CASSPLPLRGGHTGELFF. The J gene is TRBJ2-2, the V gene TRBV18, with 8 positions matching TRBD2. This CDR3 region has 18 residues. Germline loops: CDR1 KGHSH, CDR2 LQKENI. V lost 3 bases, J lost 3 bases, and 12 bases stayed unmatched.

The chain carries TRBV5-6 and TRBJ1-6, with TRBD1 as a possible D gene (6 bases). The length of the CDR3 is 18 residues. V lost 0 bases to trimming and J lost 9 bases, with 22 bases between them. Per germline, CDR1 SGHDT and CDR2 YYEEEE. Here the CDR3 DNA reads TGTGCCAGCAGCTTGGTGGTAGGGGGTGCCACTCGGCGTTCACCCCTCCACTTT. As protein: CASSLVVGGATRRSPLHF.

The chain links TRBV15 to TRBJ2-7; 7 bases fit TRBD1. V dropped 2 bases and J dropped 2; count of bases not matched to a gene: 12. CDR3 size: 17 residues. The germline V gene has CDR1 LNHNV and CDR2 YYDKDF (reference sequence). CDR3 amino acids: CATSRPLTGTPTYEQYF. DNA for the CDR3: TGTGCCACCAGCAGACCCTTGACAGGGACCCCTACCTACGAGCAGTACTTC.

The rearrangement links TRBV19 to TRBJ1-1, with D perhaps matching TRBD1 (5 bases). V shed 7 bases and J shed 0 bases, with 15 bases lying between them. This CDR3 is 15 amino acids long. Germline values: CDR1 LNHDA, CDR2 SQIVND (reference sequence). The CDR3, as DNA: TGTGCCAGTACCCAAGTGGGGGGTCTGAACACTGAAGCTTTCTTT. This translates into CASTQVGGLNTEAFF.

V gene TRBV7-9 combines with J gene TRBJ2-7; D is perhaps TRBD1 or TRBD2 (6 bases each). V was shortened by 2 bases and J by 6 bases, with 17 bases between the two germline ends. The germline V gene encodes CDR1 SEHNR and CDR2 FQNEAQ (reference sequence). This CDR3 is built from 15 residues. CDR3 in DNA: TGTGCCAGCAGCTTAAGTTCCCCACAGGGAGGCGAGCAGTACTTC. Residues: CASSLSSPQGGEQYF.

In its sample, this clone was seen once. The rearrangement links TRBV9 to TRBJ2-1; TRBD2 agrees at 9 bases. V trimming: 4 bases; J trimming: 0 bases; junction bases outside the gene matches: 11. The CDR3 is 18 amino acids. Germline V gene data show CDR1 as SGDLS and CDR2 as YYNGEE. CDR3 in amino acids: CASSPRGSGGYSYNEQFF. DNA for the CDR3: TGTGCCAGCAGCCCCCGGGGTAGCGGGGGATACTCCTACAATGAGCAGTTCTTC.

The rearrangement links TRBV6-5 to TRBJ2-2; TRBD1 agrees at 11 bases. CDR1 is MNHEY and CDR2 is SVGAGI in the germline V gene. V shed 6 bases, J shed 4 bases, and the junction held 4 bases outside the gene matches. The CDR3 sequence is 15 residues long. CDR3 sequence: CASRWTGGITGELFF. DNA of the CDR3: TGTGCCAGCAGATGGACAGGGGGCATCACCGGGGAGCTGTTTTTT.

The chain couples TRBV10-1 to TRBJ1-2; D is possibly TRBD1 (5 bases). V was cut by 3 bases and J by 2 bases, with 7 bases left in between. The CDR3 length is 13 residues. The germline V gene encodes CDR1 WNHNN and CDR2 SYGVQD (reference sequence). Here the CDR3 DNA reads TGCGCCAGCAGTGAAGCAGGGAACTATGGCTACACCTTC. Translating it yields CASSEAGNYGYTF.

This sequence joins TRBV28 and TRBJ2-7, with a tentative D call TRBD1 (6 bases). Germline V gene data show CDR1 as MDHEN and CDR2 as SYDVKM. Trimming stripped 8 bases from V and 2 bases from J, with 28 bases between. The CDR3 spans 18 residues. The CDR3 region has the DNA TGTGCCAGCTCCGATCCGACAGGAGTCTTCAGTACGACCTACGAGCAGTACTTC. It codes for CASSDPTGVFSTTYEQYF.

V is TRBV28 and J is TRBJ1-2, with no clear D. CDR3 length: 15 residues. Germline CDR1 reads MDHEN; CDR2 reads SYDVKM. V dropped 6 bases and J dropped 1 base, with 15 bases sitting between them. The CDR3 DNA reads as TGTGCCAGCAGGTCTCGGTGGGGTAGTAACTATGGCTACACCTTC. This translates into CASRSRWGSNYGYTF.

This sequence joins TRBV24-1 and TRBJ2-3; D not certain. Germline V gene lookup returns CDR1 KGHDR and CDR2 SFDVKD. The CDR3 runs 14 residues. With 1 base removed from V and 0 bases from J, the gap between germline ends came to 4 bases. The CDR3 DNA sequence: TGTGCCACCAGTGATTTCGGGAGCACAGATACGCAGTATTTT. This sequence encodes CATSDFGSTDTQYF.